Listed below are T cell receptor beta chains from one sample, sequenced in a study of T cell repertoires in cytomegalovirus infection. TCRdb reprocessed the reads via MiXCR and lists one record per CDR3 protein. The table lists fewer than 700,000 distinct CDR3 sequences, 20% to 25% of them singletons. Input material: CD8+ T cells from PBMCs. The receptors stem from a human donor in good health (CMV status not recorded). Some clones in this sample may be carry-over from other donors' samples. The CDR3 runs from the conserved cysteine through the conserved F or W. The D gene is left open where the match is weak. Part of the rows lack a size; the others show once, few, many or a class for expanded clones.

v_gene	abundance	j_gene	d_gene	CDR3aa	CDR3nt
TRBV6-1	.	TRBJ2-3	TRBD1	CASSQEDRDTDTQYF	TGTGCCAGCAGTCAAGAAGACAGGGACACAGATACGCAGTATTTT
TRBV24-1	.	TRBJ2-2	.	CATTPYGGRNTGELFF	TGTGCCACCACCCCGTACGGGGGCCGGAACACCGGGGAGCTGTTTTTT
TRBV7-2	.	TRBJ2-1	TRBD2	CASSPPGPGTSAWDEQFF	TGTGCCAGCAGCCCGCCCGGACCCGGGACTAGCGCATGGGATGAGCAGTTCTTC
TRBV19	once	TRBJ2-2	TRBD2	CVSTPLAGGSDTGELFF	TGTGTCAGTACCCCATTAGCGGGGGGCTCCGACACCGGGGAGCTGTTTTTT
TRBV7-9	few	TRBJ2-1	TRBD2	CASWTSDYNEQFF	TGTGCCAGCTGGACTAGCGATTACAATGAGCAGTTCTTC
TRBV6-5	.	TRBJ1-6	.	CASSYGVLNSPLHF	TGTGCCAGCAGTTACGGGGTTTTGAATTCACCCCTCCACTTT
TRBV24-1	.	TRBJ2-2	.	CATDVGITGELFF	TGTGCCACCGACGTGGGAATCACCGGGGAGCTGTTTTTT
TRBV12-3/TRBV12-4	.	TRBJ1-5	.	CVSSIPGRQPQHF	TGTGTCAGCAGCATTCCCGGGAGGCAGCCCCAGCATTTT
TRBV25-1	few	TRBJ1-1	.	CASTRWGRDTEAFF	TGTGCCAGCACTCGTTGGGGAAGAGACACTGAAGCTTTCTTT
TRBV7-9	.	TRBJ1-2	.	CASSLPGPGYGYTF	TGTGCCAGCAGCCTCCCGGGACCAGGGTATGGCTACACCTTC
TRBV7-6	once	TRBJ1-1	.	CASSSLGTPNTEAFF	TGTGCCAGCAGCTCCCTGGGGACTCCAAACACTGAAGCTTTCTTT
TRBV4-3	few	TRBJ1-2	.	CASSQEEGGGYGYTF	TGCGCCAGCAGCCAAGAGGAGGGGGGCGGCTATGGCTACACCTTC
TRBV7-2	many	TRBJ2-5	.	CASSLGPTQETQYF	TGTGCCAGCAGCTTAGGTCCAACCCAAGAGACCCAGTACTTC
TRBV19	few	TRBJ1-1	TRBD1	CASSPSLWRDSQPHSQAFF	TGTGCCAGTAGTCCATCTCTCTGGCGGGACAGTCAACCTCACTCCCAAGCTTTCTTT
TRBV7-6	many	TRBJ2-1	TRBD1	CASSTGQGASYNEQFF	TGTGCCAGCAGCACCGGACAGGGGGCTTCCTACAATGAGCAGTTCTTC
TRBV5-1	few	TRBJ1-6	.	CASSLGQNSPLHF	TGCGCCAGCAGCTTGGGACAGAATTCACCCCTCCACTTT
TRBV6-4	.	TRBJ2-1	TRBD1	CVSSRDRGNEQFF	TGTGTCAGCAGTCGGGACAGGGGTAATGAGCAGTTCTTC
TRBV12-3/TRBV12-4	few	TRBJ2-1	TRBD2	CASSFVTSGDNEQFF	TGTGCCAGCAGTTTCGTAACTAGCGGGGACAATGAGCAGTTCTTC
TRBV27	few	TRBJ1-6	.	CASRLNPEGFTPLHF	TGTGCCAGCAGGCTTAACCCCGAGGGTTTTACTCCCCTCCACTTT
TRBV6-6	many	TRBJ2-7	.	CASSYAGPYEQYF	TGTGCCAGCAGTTATGCTGGGCCCTACGAGCAGTACTTC
TRBV12-3/TRBV12-4	many	TRBJ2-5	TRBD1	CASGSTGTGVQETQYF	TGTGCCAGCGGTTCTACCGGGACAGGCGTTCAAGAGACCCAGTACTTC
TRBV7-9	.	TRBJ1-2	.	CASSVLMGNGYTF	TGTGCCAGCAGCGTCTTGATGGGAAATGGCTACACCTTC
TRBV4-1	.	TRBJ2-7	.	CASSQRTSYEQYF	TGCGCCAGCAGCCAAAGGACCAGCTACGAGCAGTACTTC
TRBV20-1	few	TRBJ2-3	.	CSAEAVTARGDTQYF	TGCAGTGCTGAAGCAGTTACAGCCCGGGGAGATACGCAGTATTTT
TRBV13	many	TRBJ1-5	.	CASSLSGGGPNQPQHF	TGTGCCAGCAGCCTATCGGGGGGGGGACCGAATCAGCCCCAGCATTTT
TRBV5-6	.	TRBJ2-2	.	CASIALGRNTGELLF	TGTGCCAGCATAGCGCTTGGGAGGAACACCGGGGAGCTGTTGTTT
TRBV7-9	.	TRBJ2-7	.	CASSSAGTYEQYF	TGTGCCAGCAGCTCGGCCGGAACCTACGAGCAGTACTTC
TRBV15	.	TRBJ1-4	.	CATSRPPAGAEKLFF	TGTGCCACCAGCAGACCTCCCGCAGGGGCAGAAAAACTGTTTTTT
TRBV6-1	.	TRBJ2-1	.	CATLAEWGQFF	TGTGCCACCCTAGCCGAATGGGGGCAGTTCTTC
TRBV7-9	few	TRBJ2-2	.	CASSPIEVPGELFF	TGTGCCAGCAGCCCCATAGAGGTTCCCGGGGAGCTGTTTTTT
TRBV12-3/TRBV12-4	.	TRBJ2-7	TRBD1	CASSPGQGEEEQYF	TGTGCCAGCAGTCCGGGACAGGGGGAAGAGGAGCAGTACTTC
TRBV29-1	few	TRBJ2-1	.	CSVEVTRRDTYNEQFF	TGCAGCGTTGAAGTCACCCGGCGGGACACTTACAATGAGCAGTTCTTC
TRBV7-2	many	TRBJ2-1	.	CASSLEQRNYNEQFF	TGTGCCAGCAGCTTGGAACAGAGAAACTACAATGAGCAGTTCTTC
TRBV29-1	few	TRBJ1-2	TRBD1	CSVEVTGGNYGYTF	TGCAGCGTTGAAGTCACAGGGGGGAACTATGGCTACACCTTC
TRBV7-9	few	TRBJ1-2	.	CASSPQSRGYTF	TGTGCCAGCAGCCCTCAATCGCGAGGCTACACCTTC
TRBV7-2	many	TRBJ1-1	TRBD1	CASSPRTGRGAFF	TGTGCCAGCAGCCCGAGGACAGGGCGGGGTGCTTTCTTT
TRBV5-1	few	TRBJ1-1	TRBD1	CASSFSGTGGYTEAFF	TGCGCCAGCAGCTTTTCCGGGACAGGGGGATACACTGAAGCTTTCTTT
TRBV28	many	TRBJ2-3	.	CASQFRGSTTQTDTQYF	TGTGCCAGCCAGTTTAGGGGAAGCACCACCCAAACAGATACGCAGTATTTT
TRBV7-9	few	TRBJ1-1	.	CASSLASTENTEAFF	TGTGCCAGCAGCTTAGCGTCAACTGAGAACACTGAAGCTTTCTTT
TRBV7-2	.	TRBJ2-1	.	CASSDYEQFF	TGTGCCAGCAGCGACTATGAGCAGTTCTTC
TRBV28	.	TRBJ2-1	.	CASSATGKEQFF	TGTGCCAGCAGTGCCACGGGGAAGGAGCAGTTCTTC
TRBV28	.	TRBJ2-1	.	CASSLGQTSYNEQFF	TGTGCCAGCAGCCTAGGACAGACGTCCTACAATGAGCAGTTCTTC
TRBV2	.	TRBJ2-4	.	CASRQGGDIQYF	TGTGCCAGCCGACAGGGAGGGGACATTCAGTACTTC
TRBV7-6	many	TRBJ1-1	TRBD1	CASSNRDRGLEAFF	TGTGCCAGCAGCAACCGGGACAGAGGACTGGAAGCTTTCTTT
TRBV7-3	.	TRBJ2-3	.	CASSAIGGSDTQYF	TGTGCCAGCAGCGCAATCGGGGGCTCAGATACGCAGTATTTT
TRBV5-6	few	TRBJ1-1	TRBD1	CASSWGTGGRAEAFF	TGTGCCAGCAGCTGGGGGACAGGGGGAAGGGCCGAAGCTTTCTTT
TRBV28	.	TRBJ2-2	TRBD1	CASRATGGSDTGELFF	TGTGCCAGCAGAGCCACAGGGGGCTCCGACACCGGGGAGCTGTTTTTT
TRBV7-9	many	TRBJ2-5	TRBD1	CASSSGQGKETQYF	TGTGCCAGCAGCTCCGGACAGGGGAAAGAGACCCAGTACTTC
TRBV4-1	many	TRBJ2-3	TRBD2	CASSPLAGASTDTQYF	TGCGCCAGCAGCCCGCTAGCGGGGGCATCGACAGATACGCAGTATTTT
TRBV29-1	.	TRBJ2-1	TRBD1	CSVGGQGDHNEQFF	TGCAGCGTTGGAGGACAGGGGGACCACAATGAGCAGTTCTTC
TRBV7-9	many	TRBJ2-5	.	CASSSRIAAQETQYF	TGTGCCAGCAGCTCGAGGATAGCGGCTCAAGAGACCCAGTACTTC
TRBV14	.	TRBJ2-7	.	CASSPESGHYEQYF	TGTGCCAGCAGCCCCGAGTCGGGGCACTACGAGCAGTACTTC
TRBV14	.	TRBJ1-6	.	CASSDGTEFYNSPLHF	TGTGCCAGCAGCGACGGGACGGAATTTTATAATTCACCCCTCCACTTT
TRBV20-1	few	TRBJ2-5	.	CSAIHRASQETQYF	TGCAGTGCTATCCACAGGGCTTCCCAAGAGACCCAGTACTTC
TRBV6-1	few	TRBJ2-2	.	CASRQFAESLVRTGELFF	TGTGCCAGCAGGCAATTTGCGGAGTCTCTGGTTCGCACCGGGGAGCTGTTTTTT
TRBV6-6	.	TRBJ2-1	TRBD2	CASSYSASGSYNEQFF	TGTGCCAGCAGTTACTCGGCTAGCGGGTCATACAATGAGCAGTTCTTC
TRBV9	.	TRBJ2-1	TRBD2	CASSGRTSNEQFF	TGTGCCAGCAGCGGAAGGACTAGCAATGAGCAGTTCTTC
TRBV7-8	few	TRBJ1-1	.	CASSLGQGISTEAFF	TGTGCCAGCAGCTTAGGCCAGGGAATAAGCACTGAAGCTTTCTTT